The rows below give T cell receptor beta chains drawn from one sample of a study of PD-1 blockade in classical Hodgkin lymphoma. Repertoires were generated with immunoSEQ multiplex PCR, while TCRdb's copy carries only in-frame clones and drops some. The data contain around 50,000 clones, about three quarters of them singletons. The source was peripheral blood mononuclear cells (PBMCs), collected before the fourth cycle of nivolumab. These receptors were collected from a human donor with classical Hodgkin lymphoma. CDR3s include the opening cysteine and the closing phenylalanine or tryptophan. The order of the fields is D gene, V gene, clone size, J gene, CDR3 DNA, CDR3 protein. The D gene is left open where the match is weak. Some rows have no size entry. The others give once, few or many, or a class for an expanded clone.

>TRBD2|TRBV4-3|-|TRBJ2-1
TGCGCCAGCAGCCTCCTGGAGGGGCGGGAGGAAGACAATGAGCAGTTCTTC
CASSLLEGREEDNEQFF
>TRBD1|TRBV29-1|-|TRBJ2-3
TGCAGCGTAGAACAGGGGAGCACAGATACGCAGTATTTT
CSVEQGSTDTQYF
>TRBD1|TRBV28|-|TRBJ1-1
TGTGCCAGCAGTATCTGGACAGGGGCGGGTCGGAACACTGAAGCTTTCTTT
CASSIWTGAGRNTEAFF
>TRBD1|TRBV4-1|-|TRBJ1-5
TGCGCCAGCAGCCAAGCCGGGACAGGGGCCCAGCCCCAGCATTTT
CASSQAGTGAQPQHF
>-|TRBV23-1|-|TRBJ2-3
TGCGCCAGCATTAGTATTATCGGTACGCAGTATTTT
CASISIIGTQYF
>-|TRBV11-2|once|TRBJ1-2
TGTGCCAGCAGCATCGCCCTGGTTACTAACTATGGCTACACCTTC
CASSIALVTNYGYTF
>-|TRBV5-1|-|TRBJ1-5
TGCGCCAGCAGCTTGGAGGGGATATCTAGCAATCAGCCCCAGCATTTT
CASSLEGISSNQPQHF
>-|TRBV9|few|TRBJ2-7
TGTGCCAGCAGCGCCGGGGACTTCTACGAGCAGTACTTC
CASSAGDFYEQYF
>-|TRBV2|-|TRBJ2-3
TGTGCCAGCAAGAGTCACACAGATACGCAGTATTTT
CASKSHTDTQYF
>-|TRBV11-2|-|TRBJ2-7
TGTGCCAGCAGCGAAGACCCAGAGGGGTGGGGGCTCTACGAGCAGTACTTC
CASSEDPEGWGLYEQYF
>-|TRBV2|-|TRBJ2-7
TGTGCCAGCCGATGGTCCTACGAGCAGTACTTC
CASRWSYEQYF
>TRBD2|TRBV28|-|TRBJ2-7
TGTGCCAGCAGTCGGACTAGCGGGAGGTACGAGCAGTACTTC
CASSRTSGRYEQYF
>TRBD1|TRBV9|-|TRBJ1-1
TGTGCCAGCAGCCCGTGGACAGGGCGAAACTCTGAAGCTTTCTTT
CASSPWTGRNSEAFF
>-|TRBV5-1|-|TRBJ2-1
TGCGCCAGCAGCTCCGGTGGGACGAGGTACAATGAGCAGTTCTTC
CASSSGGTRYNEQFF
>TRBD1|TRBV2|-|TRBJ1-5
TGTGCCAGCAGTGGGACAGGGGAGGATCAGCCCCAGCATTTT
CASSGTGEDQPQHF
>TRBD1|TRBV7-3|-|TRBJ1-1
TGTGCCAGCAGCCTTGGGACAGGTCGGCTGAACACTGAAGCTTTCTTT
CASSLGTGRLNTEAFF
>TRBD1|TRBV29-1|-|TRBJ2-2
TGCAGCGCCAGGGGGCGAGAAACCGGGGAGCTGTTTTTT
CSARGRETGELFF
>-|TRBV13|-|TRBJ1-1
TGTGCCAGCAGTCCTCCCAGGGAACGAGGCCACCGGGTGGCTTTCTTT
CASSPPRERGHRVAFF
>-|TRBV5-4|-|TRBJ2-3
TGTGCCAGCAGCTCGAGCACAGATACGCAGTATTTT
CASSSSTDTQYF
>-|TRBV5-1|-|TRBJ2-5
TGCGCCAGCAGCTCTCAGGGACGGGAGACCCAGTACTTC
CASSSQGRETQYF
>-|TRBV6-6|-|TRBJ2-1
TGTGCCAGCAGAGTAGGGGTCGTGATTGGCAATGAGCAGTTCTTC
CASRVGVVIGNEQFF
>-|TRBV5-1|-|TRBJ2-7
TGCGCCAGCAGCTTGGGACAGGCAGGATCCTACGAGCAGTACTTC
CASSLGQAGSYEQYF
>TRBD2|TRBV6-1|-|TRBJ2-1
TGTGCCAGCAGCCGGGCGGGAGGCTACAATGAGCAGTTCTTC
CASSRAGGYNEQFF
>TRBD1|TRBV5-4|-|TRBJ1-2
TGTGCCAGCAGCTTAGGGACAGGGGGGGACTATGGCTACACCTTC
CASSLGTGGDYGYTF
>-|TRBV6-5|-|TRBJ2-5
TGTGCCAGCAGCGGAACCCAGGCGGGACAGGAGACCCAGTACTTC
CASSGTQAGQETQYF
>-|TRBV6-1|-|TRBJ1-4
TGTGCCAGCCGGGTAGACCCTGGGGGTGAAAAACTGTTTTTT
CASRVDPGGEKLFF
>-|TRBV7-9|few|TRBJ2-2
TGTGCCAGCAGCCTAGTCGTTCTGGGCACCGGGGAGCTGTTTTTT
CASSLVVLGTGELFF
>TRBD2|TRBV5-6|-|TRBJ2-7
TGTGCCAGCAGCTTTGGGGGACTAGCGGGAACCCACGAGCAGTACTTC
CASSFGGLAGTHEQYF
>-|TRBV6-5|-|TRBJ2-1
TGTGCCAGCAGTTACAGGGTCTACAATGAGCAGCTCTTC
CASSYRVYNEQLF
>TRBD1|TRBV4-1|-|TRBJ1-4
TGCGCCAGCAGCCAAGTAGGCGGGGGCAGGGGGCAAGGTGAAAAACTGTTTTTT
CASSQVGGGRGQGEKLFF
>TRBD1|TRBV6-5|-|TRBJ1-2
TGTGCCAGCAGTTACGCAGGGGGCGCGAGTGGCTACACCTTC
CASSYAGGASGYTF
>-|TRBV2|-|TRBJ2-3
TGTGCCAGCAGTGCGGGTCCCAGCACAGATACGCAGTATTTT
CASSAGPSTDTQYF
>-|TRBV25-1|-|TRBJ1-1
TGTGCCAGCAGGAGGGGACGGGAAGCTTTCTTT
CASRRGREAFF
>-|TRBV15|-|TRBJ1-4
TGTGCCACCAGCAGGTCCTCAGCAACTAATGAAAAACTGTTTTTT
CATSRSSATNEKLFF
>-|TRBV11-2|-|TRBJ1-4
TGTGCCAGCAGCACGGGACTTAGGAGGAAACTGTTTTTT
CASSTGLRRKLFF
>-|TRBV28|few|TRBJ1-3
TGTGCCAGCAGTTTCAGGGGATCGGGAAACACCATATATTTT
CASSFRGSGNTIYF
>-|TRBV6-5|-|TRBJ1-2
TGTGCCAGCAGTTCCTCCGGGGGGGGCGCCTATGGCTACACCTTC
CASSSSGGGAYGYTF
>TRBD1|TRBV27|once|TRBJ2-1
TGTGCCAGCAGGGTGACAGGGGGCAATGAGCAGTTCTTC
CASRVTGGNEQFF
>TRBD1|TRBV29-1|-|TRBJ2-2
TGCAGCGTTCTCGACAGGGACACCGGGGAGCTGTTTTTT
CSVLDRDTGELFF
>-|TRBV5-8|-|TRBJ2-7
TGTGCCAGCAGTGACTACGAGCAGTACTTC
CASSDYEQYF
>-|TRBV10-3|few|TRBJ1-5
TGTGCCATCAGTGAGATGGGGGGCCGGCAGCCCCAGCATTTT
CAISEMGGRQPQHF
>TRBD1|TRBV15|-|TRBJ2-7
TGTGCCACCAGCTGGTGGACAGGGGGCAACGAGCAGTACTTC
CATSWWTGGNEQYF
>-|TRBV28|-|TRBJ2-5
TGTGCCAGCAGTTTTGGGGGTCGGGAGACCCAGTACTTC
CASSFGGRETQYF
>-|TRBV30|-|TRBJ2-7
TGTGCCTGGAGCAGGGGTGGTAACGAGCAGTACTTC
CAWSRGGNEQYF
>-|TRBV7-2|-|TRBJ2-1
TGTGCCAGCAGCTTAGGGGAGTACAATGAGCAGTTCTTC
CASSLGEYNEQFF
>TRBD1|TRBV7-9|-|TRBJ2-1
TGTGCCAGCAGCAGACTGGACAGGGGGACTGAGCAGTTCTTC
CASSRLDRGTEQFF
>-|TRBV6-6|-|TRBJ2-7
TGTGCCAGCAGTTACCGGGACGGCTACGAGCAGTACTTC
CASSYRDGYEQYF
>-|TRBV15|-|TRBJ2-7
TGTGCCACCAGCAGAGATCCGGGAGTAGTGCTCTCCGAGCAGTACTTC
CATSRDPGVVLSEQYF
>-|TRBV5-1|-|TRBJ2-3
TGCGCCAGCAGCTTGGATGGGGGCGCGGATACGCAGTATTTT
CASSLDGGADTQYF
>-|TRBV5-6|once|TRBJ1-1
TGTGCCAGCAGCTTGGCCGGCAGGGACGCTGAAGCTTTCTTT
CASSLAGRDAEAFF
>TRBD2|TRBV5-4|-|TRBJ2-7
TGTGCCAGCAGCTCCGGGACTAGCCCGGGGGAGCAGTACTTC
CASSSGTSPGEQYF
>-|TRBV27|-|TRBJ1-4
TGTGCCACTTCGGTCCGAAGGAATGAAAAACTGTTTTTT
CATSVRRNEKLFF
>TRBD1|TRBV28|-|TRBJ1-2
TGTGCCAGCAACTCCCCCGGGCAGGGGGTTTATGGCTACACCTTC
CASNSPGQGVYGYTF
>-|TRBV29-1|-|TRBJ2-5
TGCAGCGTTGCGGTCCGCCGCCAAGAGACCCAGTACTTC
CSVAVRRQETQYF
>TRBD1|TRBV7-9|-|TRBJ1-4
TGTGCCAGCAGCTTAGGGACAGGGGCAACTAATGAAAAACTGTTTTTT
CASSLGTGATNEKLFF
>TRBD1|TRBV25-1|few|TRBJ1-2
TGTGCCAGCAGGGGGGCAGGGGGCGGCTATGGCTACACCTTC
CASRGAGGGYGYTF